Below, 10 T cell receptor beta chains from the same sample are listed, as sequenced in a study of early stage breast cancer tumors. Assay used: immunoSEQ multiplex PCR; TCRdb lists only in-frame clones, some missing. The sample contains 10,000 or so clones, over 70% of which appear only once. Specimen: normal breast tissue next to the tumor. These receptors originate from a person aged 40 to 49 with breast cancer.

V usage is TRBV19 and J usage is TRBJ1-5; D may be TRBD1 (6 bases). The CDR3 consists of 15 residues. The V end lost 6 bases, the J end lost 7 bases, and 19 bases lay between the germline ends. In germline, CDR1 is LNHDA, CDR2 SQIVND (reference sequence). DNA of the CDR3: TGTGCCAGTAGCAAACGGACAGACCTAACGCAGCCCCAGCATTTT. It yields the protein CASSKRTDLTQPQHF. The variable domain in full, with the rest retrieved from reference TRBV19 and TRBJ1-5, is DGGITQSPKYLFRKEGQNVTLSCEQNLNHDAMYWYRQDPGQGLRLIYYSQIVNDFQKGDIAEGYSVSREKKESFPLTVTSAQKNPTAFYLCASSKRTDLTQPQHFGDGTRLSIL.

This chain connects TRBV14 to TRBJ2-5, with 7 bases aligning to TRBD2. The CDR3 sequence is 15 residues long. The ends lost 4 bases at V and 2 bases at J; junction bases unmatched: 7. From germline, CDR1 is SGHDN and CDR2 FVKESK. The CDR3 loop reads CASSPLAARQETQYF. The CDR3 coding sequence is TGTGCCAGCAGCCCCCTAGCGGCTCGTCAAGAGACCCAGTACTTC. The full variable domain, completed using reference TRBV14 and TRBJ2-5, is EAGVTQFPSHSVIEKGQTVTLRCDPISGHDNLYWYRRVMGKEIKFLLHFVKESKQDESGMPNNRFLAERTGGTYSTLKVQPAELEDSGVYFCASSPLAARQETQYFGPGTRLLVL.

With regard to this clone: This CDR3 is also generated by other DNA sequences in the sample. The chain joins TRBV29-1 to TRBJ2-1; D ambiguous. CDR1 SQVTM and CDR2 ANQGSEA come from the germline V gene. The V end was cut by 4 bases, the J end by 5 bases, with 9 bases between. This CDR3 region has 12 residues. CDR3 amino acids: CSVGSSNNEQFF. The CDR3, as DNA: TGCAGCGTTGGCAGCAGCAACAATGAGCAGTTCTTC.

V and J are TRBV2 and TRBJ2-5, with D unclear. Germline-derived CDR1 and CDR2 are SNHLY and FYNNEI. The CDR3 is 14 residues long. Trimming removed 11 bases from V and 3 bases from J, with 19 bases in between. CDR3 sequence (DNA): TGTGCCTCGGCCCGTACCCCGGTGGAAGAGACCCAGTACTTC. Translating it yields CASARTPVEETQYF. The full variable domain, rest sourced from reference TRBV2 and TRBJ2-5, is EPEVTQTPSHQVTQMGQEVILRCVPISNHLYFYWYRQILGQKVEFLVSFYNNEISEKSEIFDDQFSVERPDGSNFTLKIRSTKLEDSAMYFCASARTPVEETQYFGPGTRLLVL.

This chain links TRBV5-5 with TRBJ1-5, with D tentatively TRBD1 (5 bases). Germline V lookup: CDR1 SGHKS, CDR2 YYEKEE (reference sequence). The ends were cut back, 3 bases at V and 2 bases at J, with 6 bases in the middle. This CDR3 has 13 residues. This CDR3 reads CASSWGGNQPQHF. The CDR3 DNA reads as TGTGCCAGCAGCTGGGGGGGCAATCAGCCCCAGCATTTT.

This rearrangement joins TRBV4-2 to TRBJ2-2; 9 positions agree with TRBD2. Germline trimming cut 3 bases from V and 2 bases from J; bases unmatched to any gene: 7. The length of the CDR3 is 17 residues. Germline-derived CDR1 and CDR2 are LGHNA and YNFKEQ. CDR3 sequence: CASSQGLAGVNTGELFF. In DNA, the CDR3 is TGTGCCAGCAGCCAGGGGTTAGCGGGGGTTAACACCGGGGAGCTGTTTTTT.

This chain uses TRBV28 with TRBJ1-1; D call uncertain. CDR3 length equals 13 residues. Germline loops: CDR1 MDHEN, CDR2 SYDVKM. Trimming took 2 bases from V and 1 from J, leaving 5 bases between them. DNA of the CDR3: TGTGCCAGCAGTTTACGGGCGAACACTGAAGCTTTCTTT. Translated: CASSLRANTEAFF.

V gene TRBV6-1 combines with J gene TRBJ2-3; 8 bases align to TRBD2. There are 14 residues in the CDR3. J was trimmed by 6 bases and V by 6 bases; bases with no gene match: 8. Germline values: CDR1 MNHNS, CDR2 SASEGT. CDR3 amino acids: CASRALAAVDTQYF. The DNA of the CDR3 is TGTGCCAGCAGAGCACTAGCGGCGGTGGATACGCAGTATTTT.

In DNA, the CDR3 is TGCGCCAGCAGCATCAACACCGGGGAGCTGTTTTTT. Its protein is CASSINTGELFF. The rearrangement joins TRBV5-1 to TRBJ2-2; unclear D gene. CDR3 length: 12 amino acids. Trimming pared 4 bases from V and 2 bases from J, leaving 3 bases between. The germline CDR1 and CDR2 sequences are SGHRS and YFSETQ.

CDR3 sequence (DNA): TGTGCCAGCAGCCAAGGGTACCAAGAGACCCAGTACTTC. Protein sequence: CASSQGYQETQYF. The V call is TRBV7-2, the J call TRBJ2-5, with D unresolved. The germline V gene has CDR1 SGHTA and CDR2 FQGNSA. The CDR3 runs to 13 residues. The ends were cut back, 5 bases at V and 0 bases at J, with 7 bases in the middle.